This T cell receptor (beta chain) came from a study of T cell repertoires in cytomegalovirus infection. Turning to the study itself: A matching HLA type, together with CMV infection, was signaled by public TCR beta signatures. Study outcomes and limitations: Dominating the ex vivo response were TCR beta clonotypes that were CMV-specific and HLA-C-restricted.

Germline V gene lookup returns CDR1 SQVTM and CDR2 ANQGSEA. The CDR3 has 13 amino acids. V trimming: 4 bases; J trimming: 2 bases; junction bases outside the gene matches: 3. This clonotype was recorded once. Its antigen is still unknown. TCRdb reanalysed the reads using MiXCR and keeps one entry per CDR3 protein. The sample includes hundreds of thousands of distinct CDR3 sequences, 15% to 20% of them seen just once. The chain uses TRBV29-1 and TRBJ1-1, with 8 nucleotides matching TRBD1. The source material was PBMCs. This TCR was recovered from a human donor in good health (CMV status not recorded). Some clones in this sample may be carry-over from other donors' samples. For the CDR3, the DNA is TGCAGCGTTGTAACAGGGGGAAACACTGAAGCTTTCTTT. Translated, it gives CSVVTGGNTEAFF.